The 29 T cell receptor beta chains below come from one sample, sequenced in a study of T cell responses to AZD1222 COVID-19 vaccine. The table came from immunoSEQ multiplex PCR; TCRdb's copy has only in-frame clones and leaves some out. The table lists about 140,000 clones, about 90% of them singletons, with 1.5% to 2% in the top ten. Sample: peripheral blood, taken on day 0 of AZD1222 vaccination. Receptor source: an adult in good health.

This clone was detected a few times. The chain has TRBV12-5 and TRBJ1-2; no definite D call. CDR1 LGHNT and CDR2 FRNRAP come from the germline V gene. The CDR3 has 12 amino acids. The ends were cut back, 1 base at V and 4 bases at J, with 4 bases in the middle. CDR3 nucleotide sequence: TGTGCTAGTGGTTTGGCGGGCTATGGCTACACCTTC. Residues: CASGLAGYGYTF.

The chain links TRBV12-3 or TRBV12-4 to TRBJ1-5, with 7 bases matching TRBD1. Trimming took 6 bases from V and 9 from J; bases not matched to a gene: 8. The CDR3 extends over 13 amino acids. The CDR3 DNA reads TGTGCCAGCAGACCAGACAGGGCTTGGCCCCAGCATTTT. Translating it yields CASRPDRAWPQHF.

The chain has TRBV30 and TRBJ2-4, with 7 bases fitting TRBD1. This CDR3 is built from 16 residues. Germline V gene lookup returns CDR1 GTSNPN and CDR2 SVGIG (reference sequence). The ends lost 2 bases at V and 0 bases at J; junction bases unmatched: 7. The DNA of the CDR3 is TGTGCCTGGAGTAGGGGGACAGTTCTAGCCAAAAACATTCAGTACTTC. It encodes CAWSRGTVLAKNIQYF.

This chain connects TRBV7-8 to TRBJ2-5; D is undetermined. This CDR3 region has 15 residues. V was cut by 3 bases and J by 5 bases, with 16 bases left in between. Germline CDR1 is SGHVS and CDR2 is FQNEAQ. The CDR3 DNA is TGTGCCAGCAGCTTCTCGGAAGCGATTGCCGAGACCCAGTACTTC. Amino acids: CASSFSEAIAETQYF.

This chain connects TRBV5-4 to TRBJ2-7, with 10 bases fitting TRBD1. The CDR3 sequence is 16 residues long. Germline V gene data show CDR1 as SGHNT and CDR2 as YYREEE (reference sequence). The trim removed 0 bases at V and 6 bases at J, leaving 9 bases unmatched. The CDR3 coding sequence is TGTGCCAGCAGCTTGGAGGTTCGGGACAGGGGTCGCGAGCAGTACTTC. Translated: CASSLEVRDRGREQYF.

This clone appeared a single time. The V and J genes are TRBV5-1 and TRBJ1-1; unclear D gene. Trimming shortened V by 0 bases and J by 0 bases, and 9 bases separated the two germline ends. Germline CDR1 reads SGHRS; CDR2 reads YFSETQ. The CDR3 sequence is 15 residues long. The CDR3 coding sequence is TGCGCCAGCAGCTTGGGAGTCGGTGTGAACACTGAAGCTTTCTTT. The encoded protein is CASSLGVGVNTEAFF.

J is TRBJ1-1 and V is TRBV11-3, with TRBD1 matching over 8 bases. Per the germline V gene, CDR1 is SGHNT and CDR2 is YENEEA. Losses at the gene ends were 5 bases for V and 4 bases for J; bases not matched to a gene: 9. This CDR3 region has 15 residues. Here the CDR3 reads CASSKGQEAGTEAFF. The CDR3 bases are TGTGCCAGCAGCAAGGGACAGGAGGCAGGCACTGAAGCTTTCTTT.

The chain combines TRBV28 with TRBJ1-2; D remains ambiguous. The CDR3 contains 13 residues. Germline V gives CDR1 MDHEN, CDR2 SYDVKM. V was trimmed by 3 bases and J by 3 bases, leaving 8 bases between them. The CDR3 DNA is TGTGCCAGCAGTTTCACAGTGCACTATGGCTACACCTTC. Encoded protein: CASSFTVHYGYTF.

The chain carries TRBV7-6 and TRBJ1-3, with D hard to call. CDR1 and CDR2 (germline): SGHVS, FNYEAQ. V was shortened by 0 bases and J by 1 base, with 16 bases between the two germline ends. The CDR3 spans 18 residues. The CDR3 DNA sequence: TGTGCCAGCAGCTTAGCGCTCTCTAGGTTTGAGTCTGGAAACACCATATATTTT. Protein sequence: CASSLALSRFESGNTIYF.

Here the CDR3 DNA reads TGTGCCAGCAGCTTCGCCAAAGGTGGGGGAACTAATGAAAAACTGTTTTTT. The encoded protein is CASSFAKGGGTNEKLFF. The rearrangement uses TRBV11-3 and TRBJ1-4, with D tentatively TRBD1 (5 bases). The CDR3 consists of 17 residues. Trimming left V 3 bases short and J 1 base short, with 15 bases between. Looked up from germline, CDR1 is SGHNT and CDR2 is YENEEA. Looking up the rest from reference TRBV11-3 and TRBJ1-4 gives the full variable domain: EAGVVQSPRYKIIEKKQPVAFWCNPISGHNTLYWYLQNLGQGPELLIRYENEEAVDDSQLPKDRFSAERLKGVDSTLKIQPAELGDSAVYLCASSFAKGGGTNEKLFFGSGTQLSVL.

The chain employs TRBV19 and TRBJ2-1, with TRBD1 as a possible D gene (5 bases). Germline V gene data show CDR1 as LNHDA and CDR2 as SQIVND (reference sequence). V dropped 10 bases and J dropped 5 bases, with 18 bases sitting between them. This CDR3 is built from 14 residues. The CDR3 spells CATQKDTVNNEQFF. The CDR3 DNA follows: TGTGCCACCCAGAAGGACACCGTAAACAATGAGCAGTTCTTC.

The chain couples TRBV4-1 to TRBJ1-3; the D gene is possibly TRBD1 (5 bases). CDR1 is MGHRA, CDR2 YSYEKL, per germline. V gave up 0 bases and J gave up 8 bases, with 14 bases separating them. This CDR3 has 15 amino acids. CDR3 DNA sequence: TGCGCCAGCAGCCAAGATCTTGGGGGGTTAGACACCATATATTTT. This codes for CASSQDLGGLDTIYF.

The chain is built from TRBV28 and TRBJ1-6; D call uncertain. CDR1 and CDR2 from the germline V gene are MDHEN and SYDVKM. This CDR3 is built from 14 residues. Trimming left V 7 bases short and J 8 bases short, with 15 bases between. The chain's CDR3 is CASNRGQSYSPLHF. CDR3 nucleotide sequence: TGTGCCAGCAATAGAGGCCAATCGTATTCACCCCTCCACTTT.

In its sample, this clone was seen once. The chain combines TRBV27 with TRBJ2-7; 7 bases map to TRBD1. The CDR3 totals 12 residues. V shed 9 bases, J shed 6 bases, and the junction held 8 bases outside the gene matches. Germline assignment: CDR1 MNHEY and CDR2 SMNVEV (reference sequence). The CDR3 coding sequence is TGTGCCAGTAGGACAGGCTCGGGCGAGCAGTACTTC. This codes for CASRTGSGEQYF.

The chain combines TRBV5-1 with TRBJ1-2, with 9 bases lining up with TRBD1. The CDR3 has 16 residues. CDR1 and CDR2 (germline): SGHRS, YFSETQ. Trimming cost V 4 bases and J 2 bases; bases outside gene matches: 9. The CDR3 sequence is CASSPSDRGQNYGYTF. The CDR3 region has the DNA TGCGCCAGCAGCCCCTCGGACAGGGGACAGAACTATGGCTACACCTTC.

The gene calls are TRBV28 and TRBJ2-1; 7 bases map to TRBD2. Germline V lookup: CDR1 MDHEN, CDR2 SYDVKM. Trimming at V came to 7 bases and at J to 2 bases, leaving 5 bases not matched to a gene. This CDR3 has 14 residues. For the CDR3, the DNA is TGTGCCAGCAAACTAGCGCATGCCTACAATGAGCAGTTCTTC. Protein: CASKLAHAYNEQFF.

CDR3 amino acids: CASSQTRTGGYTF. DNA for the CDR3: TGTGCCAGCAGCCAGACCAGGACAGGGGGCTACACCTTC. The V and J genes are TRBV14 and TRBJ1-2, with 8 nucleotides matching TRBD1. This CDR3 comprises 13 residues. V was pared by 3 bases and J by 8 bases, with 5 bases of the junction left unmatched. Germline V gene lookup returns CDR1 SGHDN and CDR2 FVKESK.

The chain couples TRBV10-2 to TRBJ1-4, with unresolved D. V lost 0 bases, J lost 16 bases, and 15 bases lay in between. The CDR3 contains 13 residues. Germline-derived CDR1 and CDR2 are WSHSY and SAAADI. The CDR3 DNA is TGCGCCAGCAGTGAGTCCGTTGACACGTTGGGGTTTTTT. Its translation: CASSESVDTLGFF.

The chain employs TRBV6-5 and TRBJ2-1; D is possibly TRBD1 (6 bases). Germline CDR1 and CDR2: MNHEY and SVGAGI. The V end lost 6 bases, the J end lost 5 bases, and 17 bases lay between the germline ends. The CDR3 sequence is 15 residues long. This CDR3 is CASRQGLGANNEQFF. In DNA form, the CDR3 reads TGTGCCAGCAGACAGGGTCTAGGAGCTAACAATGAGCAGTTCTTC.

This chain joins TRBV7-9 and TRBJ2-3; D not certain. This CDR3 contains 13 residues. CDR1 is SEHNR and CDR2 is FQNEAQ in the germline V gene (reference sequence). Trimming took off 1 base at V and 4 bases at J, with 6 bases between the two ends. The CDR3 nucleotides are TGTGCCAGCAGCTTAGTTGGGGCAGATACGCAGTATTTT. It specifies CASSLVGADTQYF.

This rearrangement joins TRBV7-9 to TRBJ1-2; tentatively, D is TRBD1 (5 bases). The V and J ends lost 1 base and 3 bases respectively, with 18 bases between them. Germline CDR1 and CDR2: SEHNR and FQNEAQ (reference sequence). CDR3 size: 17 residues. CDR3 nucleotide sequence: TGTGCCAGCAGCTTAGTGGCAGTCAGGGAACTCGACTATGGCTACACCTTC. Protein product: CASSLVAVRELDYGYTF.

This clone was detected only once. J is TRBJ2-2 and V is TRBV5-1; D unresolved. Germline CDR1 SGHRS, CDR2 YFSETQ. CDR3 size: 14 residues. Trimming took 0 bases from V and 3 from J, leaving 6 bases between them. The CDR3 sequence is CASSLAPDTGELFF. In nucleotides, the CDR3 is TGCGCCAGCAGCTTGGCCCCGGACACCGGGGAGCTGTTTTTT.

A single count supports this clone. The rearrangement joins TRBV27 to TRBJ1-1, with unresolved D. Germline CDR1 MNHEY, CDR2 SMNVEV (reference sequence). The CDR3 is made up of 15 amino acids. The V end lost 2 bases, the J end lost 1 base, and 11 bases lay between the germline ends. The CDR3 DNA follows: TGTGCCAGCAGTTTACCCGGGAGAGGGAACACTGAAGCTTTCTTT. Amino acids: CASSLPGRGNTEAFF.

The chain employs TRBV15 and TRBJ1-4; 9 bases line up with TRBD1. Germline values: CDR1 LNHNV, CDR2 YYDKDF (reference sequence). This CDR3 is 13 amino acids long. V shed 7 bases and J 5 bases; nucleotides not matched to a gene: 2. CDR3 in amino acids: CATTGQGNEKLFF. The DNA of the CDR3 is TGTGCCACCACCGGACAGGGGAATGAAAAACTGTTTTTT.

The chain recombines TRBV11-2 with TRBJ2-6, with a weak D call TRBD2 (6 bases). This CDR3 has 16 amino acids. The germline V and J ends were trimmed by 1 base and 4 bases, with 11 bases remaining between them. Germline CDR1 SGHAT, CDR2 FQNNGV. The CDR3: CASSLVAGTGANVLTF. DNA for the CDR3: TGTGCCAGCAGCTTAGTCGCGGGAACAGGGGCCAACGTCCTGACTTTC.

This clone came up once. The chain has TRBV7-6 and TRBJ1-1; TRBD1 is a possible D gene (5 bases). Trimming removed 3 bases at V and 1 base at J, with 12 bases between. The length of the CDR3 is 15 residues. Germline V gives CDR1 SGHVS, CDR2 FNYEAQ. The CDR3 sequence: CASSLGGAGNTEAFF. The DNA of the CDR3 is TGTGCCAGCAGCTTGGGAGGGGCGGGGAACACTGAAGCTTTCTTT.

The V and J genes are TRBV19 and TRBJ2-7; 9 nucleotides align to TRBD2. This CDR3 has 13 residues. Germline V gives CDR1 LNHDA, CDR2 SQIVND (reference sequence). V shed 7 bases and J 7 bases; nucleotides not matched to a gene: 8. CDR3 in DNA: TGTGCCAGTATATTGAGACTAGCGGAAGAGCAGTACTTC. This encodes CASILRLAEEQYF.

Worth noting for this clone: Other DNA sequences in this specimen translate into the identical CDR3. The chain has TRBV6-5 and TRBJ1-4, with a weak D call TRBD1 (5 bases). The CDR3 sequence is 13 residues long. Germline values: CDR1 MNHEY, CDR2 SVGAGI. The V gene lost 7 bases and the J gene lost 4 bases, with 10 bases spanning the gap. The CDR3 DNA reads TGTGCCAGCACCGGGACGCTTAATGAAAAACTGTTTTTT. As protein: CASTGTLNEKLFF.

V is TRBV9 and J is TRBJ1-2; no definite D call. V was trimmed by 0 bases and J by 7 bases, leaving 13 bases between them. CDR1 SGDLS and CDR2 YYNGEE come from the germline V gene. The CDR3 runs 14 residues. CDR3 region: CASSVVLGEGGYTF. The CDR3 region has the DNA TGTGCCAGCAGCGTAGTTTTGGGTGAGGGTGGCTACACCTTC.